Listed below are T cell receptor beta chains from one sample, sequenced in a study of T cells after yellow fever vaccination. MiXCR, run by TCRdb on the 5' RACE reads, gives a single entry per CDR3 protein. Among 200,000 to 300,000 distinct CDR3 sequences listed, 10% to 15% were seen once. The sample consisted of CD4+ T cells sorted from PBMCs, taken 45 days after the yellow fever booster vaccination. The receptors here all came from a man between 25 and 39 years old who received the YFV17D yellow fever vaccine. Both conserved end residues are trimmed from each CDR3.

cdr3_aa j_call v_call
ASSFPKTGELF TRBJ2-2 TRBV7-2
SARPGQDGYT TRBJ1-2 TRBV20-1
ARGQAYEQY TRBJ2-7 TRBV2
ASTGRGADNSPLH TRBJ1-6 TRBV7-2
ASSLVQARRLLGEQF TRBJ2-1 TRBV4-3
ASKDGSNSPLH TRBJ1-6 TRBV25-1
ASSPMGDETYEQY TRBJ2-7 TRBV9
ASSSQYRTGGYNEQF TRBJ2-1 TRBV5-1
SARDTSGERWADTQY TRBJ2-3 TRBV20-1
ASSSMGLAGVSVRETQY TRBJ2-5 TRBV7-6
ASSYRGRLPEQF TRBJ2-1 TRBV27
SASAVAGDTEAF TRBJ1-1 TRBV20-1
ASSLAWQDYGYT TRBJ1-2 TRBV5-1
ASIPRGKTYEQY TRBJ2-7 TRBV9
ASTLNTGELF TRBJ2-2 TRBV12-3/TRBV12-4
ACTSTAGGGEQF TRBJ2-1 TRBV7-2